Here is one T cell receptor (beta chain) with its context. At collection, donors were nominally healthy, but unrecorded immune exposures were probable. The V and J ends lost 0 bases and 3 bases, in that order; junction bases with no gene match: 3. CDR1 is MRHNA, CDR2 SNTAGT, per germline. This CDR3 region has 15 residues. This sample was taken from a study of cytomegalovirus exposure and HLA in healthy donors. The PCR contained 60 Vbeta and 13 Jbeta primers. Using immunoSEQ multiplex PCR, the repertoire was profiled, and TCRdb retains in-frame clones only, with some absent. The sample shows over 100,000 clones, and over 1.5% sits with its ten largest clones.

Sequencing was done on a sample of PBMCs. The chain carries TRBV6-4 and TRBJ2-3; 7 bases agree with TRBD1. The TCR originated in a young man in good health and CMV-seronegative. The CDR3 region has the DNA TGTGCCAGCAGTGACTCAGAGGGGGCGACAGATACGCAGTATTTT. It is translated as CASSDSEGATDTQYF.